The following is a T cell receptor (beta chain) sequence with its context. This table comes from immunoSEQ multiplex PCR, and its TCRdb copy is limited to in-frame clones, with some not included. The top ten hold about 0.068% of the sample, which has more than 500,000 clones, about 96% seen once. The record originates from a study of shared clonotypes between healthy human individuals. CDR3 length: 12 residues. Trimming left V 5 bases short and J 0 bases short, with 3 bases between. The germline V gene encodes CDR1 SEHNR and CDR2 FQNEAQ (reference sequence). This sequence joins TRBV7-9 and TRBJ2-3; D is undetermined. The TCR was taken from a woman in her thirties in good health. Sequencing used naive CD4+ T cells sorted from blood. This sample's subset: CD45RA+ positively selected. CDR3 in DNA: TGTGCCAGCAGCCGTAGCACAGATACGCAGTATTTT. Its translation is CASSRSTDTQYF.